The sequence of this T cell receptor (beta chain) was determined in a study of blood T cell repertoires in COVID-19. In the study overall: COVID-19 samples collected from the United States, Italy and Spain covered acute and convalescent phases. T cells, B-cell-depleted T cells, or PBMCs supplied cDNA or gDNA.

The repertoire was sequenced with immunoSEQ multiplex PCR; TCRdb's copy has only in-frame clones and lacks some. This table holds 360,000 or so clones, around 83% found once. Individuals aged about 18 to 95 years were recruited from about two dozen US areas. Cohort placement rested on clinical history that participants reported themselves. Sample: PBMCs or T cells enriched from blood (not recorded which). The receptor comes from a woman aged 50 to 60 who had recovered from COVID-19.

In nucleotides, the CDR3 is TGTGCCTGGCTTGAGCCAGAGGGCTCGGGAAACACCATATATTTT. It is translated as CAWLEPEGSGNTIYF. The V and J genes are TRBV30 and TRBJ1-3; D not certain. Germline assignment: CDR1 GTSNPN and CDR2 SVGIG (reference sequence). V was clipped by 5 bases and J by 4 bases, with 18 bases between them. The CDR3 runs 15 residues.